This T cell receptor (beta chain) appears in the sequencing data of a study of blood T cell repertoires in COVID-19 (dated by TCRdb to about 2020). About the full investigation: Collaborator samples came from the United States, Italy and Spain and covered acute and convalescent phases of COVID-19. The prospective study material was composed of cDNA or gDNA derived from T cells, B-cell-depleted T cells, or PBMCs. Deeply sampled blood TCRbeta repertoires from subjects exposed to, actively infected with, or recovered from COVID-19 were included in the dataset. The repertoires were released in a freely available public database intended as a resource for research on the immune response to SARS-CoV-2. Samples came from the ongoing ImmuneRACE study (first 160 participants) plus 1,254 subjects from 6 global collaborators. Nearly every sample came with metadata listing a de-identified subject ID, COVID-19 status, age in years and sex. Where HLA class I and class II types were available, the types were taken from metadata supplied by the sample provider, not from assay-based typing.

Turning to this clone: This receptor's antigen is unknown. No much larger clone exists at a distance of one base, and base qualities are not known.

Study-level results and caveats: Clinical and demographic metadata were provided uncurated, with the amount varying by source and participant.

TCRbeta CDR3 regions were amplified from genomic DNA using the immunoSEQ Assay, a bias-controlled multiplex PCR. The published analysis was carried out like this. The number of nucleated cells in each sample was estimated by amplification of reference gene primers within the assay. Sequence reads were collapsed and filtered to measure the absolute abundance of every unique TCRbeta CDR3 rearrangement. For each sample, productive Simpson clonality was calculated as the square root of Simpson's diversity index over productive rearrangements. Sourced from immuneACCESS, this table was stored by TCRdb with only in-frame sequences that have V and J called. A share of the clones is absent; for the studies checked, an unresolved V gene accounts for under half, and the remainder has no known explanation. That table supplies the V and J calls and clone size; D and trimming were determined from the DNA. Present in this sample are over 80,000 clones, 75% to 85% of which were seen just once. Approximately 10% of the sample is taken by the ten largest.

Each collaborating institution followed its own protocols to collect whole blood in K2EDTA tubes. Collaborator samples were shipped for TCRbeta analysis as frozen whole blood, isolated PBMCs, or DNA extracted from either sample type. The CDR3 goes from the cysteine to the phenylalanine over 13 residues. The read is trimmed to its CDR3 DNA, 39 bases read in frame from base 1. Compared with germline, V lacks 6 bases and J lacks 4 bases; bases without a gene match: 5. The V and J segments used are TRBV12-3 or TRBV12-4 and TRBJ1-2; TRBD1 lines up with 7 middle nucleotides. The specimen sequenced was peripheral blood. This sequence was found in a woman aged 70-85 years with acute or convalescent COVID-19. The CDR3 region has the sequence CASRKDRLYGYTF. The DNA sequence follows: TGTGCCAGCAGAAAGGACAGGCTCTATGGCTACACCTTC.